The 23 T cell receptor beta chains below all came from one sample that was sequenced in a study of shared clonotypes between healthy human individuals (dated by TCRdb to 2018 to 2020). To prepare the library, the immunoSEQ multiplex PCR assay was applied. TCRdb holds this immuneACCESS table with in-frame rearrangements only. Some clones are missing; in checked studies, unresolved V genes explain under half, and the rest has no known cause. This sample lists 2,100,000 or so clones; approximately 96% were detected once. Roughly 0.13% of the sample is in the top ten clones. The sequenced sample was naive CD4+ T cells sorted from blood. The meaning of the sample's cell subset or site label: CD45RA+ positively selected. Receptors were obtained from a man between 18 and 35 years old in good health.

This clone has more than one count but fewer than ten. The chain combines TRBV6-4 with TRBJ1-1; TRBD1 aligns across 9 bases. The V segment lost 7 bases and the J segment 2 bases; nucleotides outside the gene matches: 5. Germline V gene sequence: CDR1 MRHNA, CDR2 SNTAGT. This CDR3 has 14 amino acids. The CDR3 region is CASKPQGANTEAFF. The CDR3 nucleotides read TGTGCCAGCAAACCACAGGGGGCTAACACTGAAGCTTTCTTT.

The CDR3 here is CASRGTGRSGNTIYF. The CDR3, as DNA: TGTGCCAGCCGAGGGACAGGGCGCTCTGGAAACACCATATATTTT. This chain links TRBV6-5 with TRBJ1-3; 9 nucleotides agree with TRBD1. V was clipped by 8 bases and J by 0 bases; unmatched bases: 5. The CDR3 spans 15 residues. Germline-derived CDR1 and CDR2 are MNHEY and SVGAGI.

The chain joins TRBV11-2 to TRBJ2-1; 9 bases align to TRBD2. Trimming at V came to 2 bases and at J to 3 bases, leaving 5 bases not matched to a gene. The CDR3 covers 16 residues. Germline CDR1 reads SGHAT; CDR2 reads FQNNGV. The CDR3: CASSLSGGRVYNEQFF. CDR3 nucleotide sequence: TGTGCCAGCAGCTTATCCGGCGGGAGGGTCTACAATGAGCAGTTCTTC.

This clone was recorded once. This sample also contains other DNA sequences that code for the same CDR3. This sequence joins TRBV9 and TRBJ2-5, with D unresolved. The germline V gene has CDR1 SGDLS and CDR2 YYNGEE. The V and J ends lost 1 base and 1 base respectively, with 5 bases between them. CDR3 length: 13 residues. The CDR3 sequence: CASSVSPQETQYF. DNA of the CDR3: TGTGCCAGCAGCGTAAGTCCCCAAGAGACCCAGTACTTC. Based on the CDR3 plus reference TRBV9 and TRBJ2-5, the full variable domain is DSGVTQTPKHLITATGQRVTLRCSPRSGDLSVYWYQQSLDQGLQFLIQYYNGEERAKGNILERFSAQQFPDLHSELNLSSLELGDSALYFCASSVSPQETQYFGPGTRLLVL.

The rearrangement links TRBV2 to TRBJ2-5, with 10 bases matching TRBD1. This CDR3 region has 15 residues. The trim removed 4 bases at V and 3 bases at J, leaving 5 bases unmatched. CDR1 and CDR2 from the germline V gene are SNHLY and FYNNEI. The CDR3 DNA is TGTGCCAGCAGTGGACAGGGGGCGAGGAAAGAGACCCAGTACTTC. It encodes CASSGQGARKETQYF.

The chain links TRBV9 to TRBJ2-1; 9 nucleotides agree with TRBD2. V shed 3 bases and J 4 bases; nucleotides not matched to a gene: 8. The CDR3 has 16 residues. Germline V lookup: CDR1 SGDLS, CDR2 YYNGEE. CDR3 nucleotides: TGTGCCAGCAGCGCTTATAGCGGGGGTAGGTACAATGAGCAGTTCTTC. This codes for CASSAYSGGRYNEQFF.

The J gene is TRBJ1-1, the V gene TRBV11-3, with D perhaps matching TRBD1 (6 bases). Looked up from germline, CDR1 is SGHNT and CDR2 is YENEEA. Trimming took 5 bases from V and 5 from J, leaving 15 bases between them. This CDR3 has 14 residues. CDR3 loop: CASSEQGAGTEAFF. The CDR3 coding sequence is TGTGCCAGCAGCGAACAGGGAGCCGGGACTGAAGCTTTCTTT.

This chain connects TRBV6-1 to TRBJ2-3, with D tentatively TRBD1 or TRBD2 (5 bases each). Germline V lookup: CDR1 MNHNS, CDR2 SASEGT. V gave up 8 bases and J gave up 4 bases, with 13 bases separating them. The CDR3 has 13 residues. The CDR3 sequence: CASGPGTADTQYF. CDR3 DNA sequence: TGTGCCAGCGGGCCAGGGACCGCAGATACGCAGTATTTT.

The V gene is TRBV5-4, the J gene TRBJ1-2; D not certain. The CDR3 has 17 residues. With 4 bases removed from V and 4 bases from J, the gap between germline ends came to 23 bases. Germline values: CDR1 SGHNT, CDR2 YYREEE (reference sequence). The CDR3 loop is CASSRNSESPTGYGYTF. The CDR3 DNA sequence: TGTGCCAGCAGCAGAAACAGCGAGAGTCCTACTGGCTATGGCTACACCTTC.

This clone was picked up one time. The chain uses TRBV4-2 and TRBJ2-7, with 9 nucleotides matching TRBD2. The germline V gene has CDR1 LGHNA and CDR2 YNFKEQ. The CDR3 spans 18 residues. After removal of 4 bases from V and 2 bases from J, the junction contained 15 bases not matched to a gene. This chain's CDR3 is CASSLEAASGIVPYEQYF. The CDR3 bases are TGTGCCAGCAGCCTTGAAGCGGCTAGCGGGATTGTTCCCTACGAGCAGTACTTC.

This clone has only one observation. This chain joins TRBV29-1 and TRBJ1-1; tentatively, D is TRBD1 (5 bases). Trimming took 3 bases from V and 1 from J, leaving 12 bases between them. CDR3 size: 14 residues. The V gene's germline CDR1 is SQVTM and CDR2 ANQGSEA. CDR3 sequence: CSVDYLGQNTEAFF. CDR3 nucleotides: TGCAGCGTTGATTACCTAGGACAGAACACTGAAGCTTTCTTT.

This clone came up once. An end of the junction differs from the germline gene, which may be a read error. The rearrangement joins TRBV7-7 to TRBJ2-7, with 7 bases matching TRBD1. This CDR3 has 14 residues. Germline V lookup: CDR1 SSHAT, CDR2 FNYEAQ (reference sequence). Here the CDR3 DNA reads TGTGCTAGCAGCCCGGACAGGAGCTCCTACGAGCAGTACTTC. Its protein is CASSPDRSSYEQYF.

This rearrangement joins TRBV7-9 to TRBJ1-1, with no clear D. CDR3 length equals 16 residues. V lost 5 bases and J 5 bases, leaving 21 bases between the germline ends. Germline V lookup: CDR1 SEHNR, CDR2 FQNEAQ (reference sequence). The CDR3 region has the DNA TGTGCCAGCAGCCCCGGAGGAGGTTTGGAATGGACTGAAGCTTTCTTT. Translating gives CASSPGGGLEWTEAFF.

CDR3 nucleotide sequence: TGTGCCAGCAGACGCACTCAGATGCCTGGAAACACCATATATTTT. This gives the protein CASRRTQMPGNTIYF. The rearrangement links TRBV6-5 to TRBJ1-3; D gene uncertain. The germline V and J ends were trimmed by 6 bases and 2 bases, with 14 bases remaining between them. This CDR3 comprises 15 residues. CDR1 and CDR2 (germline): MNHEY, SVGAGI.

About this clone itself: In the same sample, other DNA sequences code for this CDR3. V gene TRBV7-6 combines with J gene TRBJ2-2; D gene uncertain. The CDR3 runs 12 residues. Trimming removed 5 bases at V and 6 bases at J, with 7 bases between. The V gene's germline CDR1 is SGHVS and CDR2 FNYEAQ. CDR3 coding DNA: TGTGCCAGCAGCCTGAGCGCCGGGGAGCTGTTTTTT. It codes for CASSLSAGELFF.

The CDR3 coding sequence is TGCGCCAGCAGCTTGGCCGGGGGAATGGAGACCCAGTACTTC. Amino acids: CASSLAGGMETQYF. The chain employs TRBV5-1 and TRBJ2-5, with a weak D call TRBD2 (6 bases). V lost 0 bases and J 5 bases, leaving 11 bases between the germline ends. Germline V gene sequence: CDR1 SGHRS, CDR2 YFSETQ. There are 14 residues in the CDR3.

This clone was counted a few times. The DNA of the CDR3 is TGTGCCAGCAGCTTGGGAGGATACGAGCAGTACTTC. Translated, it gives CASSLGGYEQYF. This chain links TRBV5-5 with TRBJ2-7; D gene uncertain. The CDR3 totals 12 residues. V lost 0 bases and J 4 bases, leaving 5 bases between the germline ends. CDR1 and CDR2 (germline): SGHKS, YYEKEE (reference sequence). Full variable domain (remainder filled in from reference TRBV5-5 and TRBJ2-7): DAGVTQSPTHLIKTRGQQVTLRCSPISGHKSVSWYQQVLGQGPQFIFQYYEKEERGRGNFPDRFSARQFPNYSSELNVNALLLGDSALYLCASSLGGYEQYFGPGTRLTVT.

V and J are TRBV19 and TRBJ2-7, with 12 positions matching TRBD1. J was trimmed by 5 bases and V by 6 bases; bases with no gene match: 5. The CDR3 extends over 14 amino acids. Germline V gene sequence: CDR1 LNHDA, CDR2 SQIVND (reference sequence). The DNA of the CDR3 is TGTGCCAGTAGCACCGGGACAGGGGGCGACGAGCAGTACTTC. Protein: CASSTGTGGDEQYF.

The J gene is TRBJ1-5, the V gene TRBV18, with D possibly matching TRBD1 (5 bases). This CDR3 is built from 20 residues. The V and J ends lost 1 base and 1 base respectively, with 23 bases between them. CDR1 is KGHSH, CDR2 LQKENI, per germline. The CDR3 DNA is TGTGCCAGCTCACCACTAAAGGTCGGGGGAGGATTCGGGAGCAATCAGCCCCAGCATTTT. Its translation is CASSPLKVGGGFGSNQPQHF.

The genes are TRBV10-3 and TRBJ2-7, with D tentatively TRBD1 (6 bases). The CDR3 is 15 amino acids. Germline CDR1 ENHRY, CDR2 SYGVKD. V lost 3 bases to trimming and J lost 2 bases, with 14 bases between them. The CDR3 DNA reads as TGTGCCATCAGTGACGACAGGACCTTCGCCTACGAGCAGTACTTC. Protein sequence: CAISDDRTFAYEQYF.

V gene TRBV5-5 combines with J gene TRBJ1-5, with a tentative D call TRBD1 (6 bases). CDR3 length: 17 amino acids. Germline-derived CDR1 and CDR2 are SGHKS and YYEKEE (reference sequence). V gave up 2 bases and J gave up 4 bases, with 19 bases separating them. The CDR3 reads CASSFGGGYRANQPQHF. The CDR3 coding sequence is TGTGCCAGCAGCTTCGGGGGCGGGTACCGCGCAAATCAGCCCCAGCATTTT.

The gene calls are TRBV27 and TRBJ1-6; TRBD1 might be the D (6 bases). Trimming removed 4 bases from V and 5 bases from J, with 12 bases in between. CDR3 size: 15 residues. Germline V gene sequence: CDR1 MNHEY, CDR2 SMNVEV (reference sequence). CDR3 amino acids: CASSSGVLDNSPLHF. The CDR3 bases are TGTGCCAGCAGTTCAGGGGTGTTAGATAATTCACCCCTCCACTTT.

The chain is built from TRBV10-1 and TRBJ2-1; unclear D gene. The germline CDR1 and CDR2 sequences are WNHNN and SYGVQD (reference sequence). The CDR3 is 13 amino acids. Trimming removed 0 bases at V and 10 bases at J, with 10 bases between. In DNA, the CDR3 is TGCGCCAGCAGTGAGTCGCGTCAGAGCGAGCAGTTCTTC. This gives the protein CASSESRQSEQFF.